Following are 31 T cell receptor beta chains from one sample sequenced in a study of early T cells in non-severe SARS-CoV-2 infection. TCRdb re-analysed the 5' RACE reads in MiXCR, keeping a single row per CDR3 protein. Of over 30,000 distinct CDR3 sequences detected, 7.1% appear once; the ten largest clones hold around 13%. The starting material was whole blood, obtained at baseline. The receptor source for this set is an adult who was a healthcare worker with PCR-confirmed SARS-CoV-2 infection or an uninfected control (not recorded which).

The CDR3 sequence: CASSFDRKGYGYTF. The CDR3, as DNA: TGTGCCAGCAGTTTCGACAGAAAGGGCTATGGCTACACCTTC. The J gene is TRBJ1-2, the V gene TRBV12-3 or TRBV12-4, with D tentatively TRBD1 (5 bases). The V end lost 3 bases, the J end lost 4 bases, and 12 bases lay between the germline ends. CDR3 size: 14 residues.

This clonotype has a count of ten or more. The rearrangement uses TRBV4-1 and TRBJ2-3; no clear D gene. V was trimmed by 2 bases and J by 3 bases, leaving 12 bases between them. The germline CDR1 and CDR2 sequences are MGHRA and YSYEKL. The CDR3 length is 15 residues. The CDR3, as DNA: TGCGCCAGCAGCCAAAGTCCTCTAGGTACAGATACGCAGTATTTT. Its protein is CASSQSPLGTDTQYF.

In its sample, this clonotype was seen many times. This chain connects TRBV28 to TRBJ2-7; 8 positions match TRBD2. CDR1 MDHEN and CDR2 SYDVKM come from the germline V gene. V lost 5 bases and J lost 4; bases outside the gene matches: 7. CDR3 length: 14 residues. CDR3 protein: CASSAAGEWYEQYF. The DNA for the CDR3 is TGTGCCAGCAGTGCAGCGGGAGAGTGGTACGAGCAGTACTTC.

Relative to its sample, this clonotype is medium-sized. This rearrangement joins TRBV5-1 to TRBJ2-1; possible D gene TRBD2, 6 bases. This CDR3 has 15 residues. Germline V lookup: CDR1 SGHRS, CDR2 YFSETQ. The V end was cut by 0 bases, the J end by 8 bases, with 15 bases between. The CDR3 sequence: CASSLVAGSMDEQFF. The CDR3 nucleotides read TGCGCCAGCAGCTTGGTCGCCGGGAGTATGGATGAGCAGTTCTTC.

CDR3 region: CASSQDRRQGAGGNQPQHF. In nucleotides, the CDR3 is TGCGCCAGCAGCCAAGATCGTAGACAGGGGGCTGGGGGCAATCAGCCCCAGCATTTT. The V gene is TRBV4-3, the J gene TRBJ1-5, with 10 bases lining up with TRBD1. Germline V CDR1 and CDR2: LGHNA, YSLEER. This CDR3 contains 19 residues. V shed 0 bases and J 2 bases; nucleotides not matched to a gene: 10.

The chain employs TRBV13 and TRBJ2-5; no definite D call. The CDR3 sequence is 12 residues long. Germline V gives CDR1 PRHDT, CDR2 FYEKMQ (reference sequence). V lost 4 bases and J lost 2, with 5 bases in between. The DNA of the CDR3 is TGTGCCAGCAGCTGGATTCAAGAGACCCAGTACTTC. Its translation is CASSWIQETQYF.

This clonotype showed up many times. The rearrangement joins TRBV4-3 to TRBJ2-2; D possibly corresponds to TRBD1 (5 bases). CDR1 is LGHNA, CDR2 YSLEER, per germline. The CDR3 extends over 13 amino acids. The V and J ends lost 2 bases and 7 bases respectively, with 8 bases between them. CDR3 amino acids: CASSQLDSGELFF. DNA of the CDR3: TGCGCCAGCAGCCAATTAGACAGCGGGGAGCTGTTTTTT.

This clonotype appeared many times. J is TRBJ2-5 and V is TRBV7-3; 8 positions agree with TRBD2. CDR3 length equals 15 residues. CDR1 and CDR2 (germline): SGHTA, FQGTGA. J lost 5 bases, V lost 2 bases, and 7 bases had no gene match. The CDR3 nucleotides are TGTGCCAGCAGCTTAGGAGGACTAGCCGGGGAGACCCAGTACTTC. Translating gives CASSLGGLAGETQYF.

CDR3 sequence: CASSLDLARDTQYF. CDR3 in DNA: TGTGCCAGCAGCTTGGATCTAGCCAGGGATACGCAGTATTTT. The chain joins TRBV7-8 to TRBJ2-3; D is perhaps TRBD2 (5 bases). Per germline, CDR1 SGHVS and CDR2 FQNEAQ. The V gene lost 3 bases and the J gene lost 6 bases, with 13 bases spanning the gap. There are 14 residues in the CDR3.

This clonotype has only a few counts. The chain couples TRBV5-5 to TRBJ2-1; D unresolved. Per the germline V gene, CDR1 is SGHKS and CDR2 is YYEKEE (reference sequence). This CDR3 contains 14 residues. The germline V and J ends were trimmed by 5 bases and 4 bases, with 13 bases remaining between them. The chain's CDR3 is CASRYNPGYNEQFF. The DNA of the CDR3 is TGTGCCAGCAGATACAACCCAGGATACAATGAGCAGTTCTTC. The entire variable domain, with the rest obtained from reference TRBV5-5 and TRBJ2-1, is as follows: DAGVTQSPTHLIKTRGQQVTLRCSPISGHKSVSWYQQVLGQGPQFIFQYYEKEERGRGNFPDRFSARQFPNYSSELNVNALLLGDSALYLCASRYNPGYNEQFFGPGTRLTVL.

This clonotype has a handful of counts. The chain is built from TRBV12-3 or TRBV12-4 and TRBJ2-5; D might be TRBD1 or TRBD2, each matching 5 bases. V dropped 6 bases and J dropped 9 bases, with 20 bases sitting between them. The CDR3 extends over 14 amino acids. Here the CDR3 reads CASRSGPPVGAQYF. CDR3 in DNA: TGTGCCAGCAGATCGGGACCCCCGGTTGGCGCCCAGTACTTC.

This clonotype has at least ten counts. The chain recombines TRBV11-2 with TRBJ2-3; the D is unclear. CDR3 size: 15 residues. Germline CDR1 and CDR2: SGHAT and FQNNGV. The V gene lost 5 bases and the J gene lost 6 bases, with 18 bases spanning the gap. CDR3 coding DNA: TGTGCCAGCAGCCATGACTTGGTCGGCAGTGATACGCAGTATTTT. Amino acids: CASSHDLVGSDTQYF.

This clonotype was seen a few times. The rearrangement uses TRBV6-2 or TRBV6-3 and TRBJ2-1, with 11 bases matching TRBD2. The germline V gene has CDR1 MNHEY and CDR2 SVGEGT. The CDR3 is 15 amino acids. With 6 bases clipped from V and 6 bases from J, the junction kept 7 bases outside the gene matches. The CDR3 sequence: CASSPGLAGGNEQFF. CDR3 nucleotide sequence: TGTGCCAGCAGCCCAGGACTAGCGGGCGGCAATGAGCAGTTCTTC.

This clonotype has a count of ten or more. CDR3 residues: CATTTGTGGSDTQYF. The CDR3 DNA follows: TGTGCCACCACCACCGGGACAGGGGGTTCAGATACGCAGTATTTT. V and J are TRBV6-2 or TRBV6-3 and TRBJ2-3; 11 bases are a match to TRBD1. Germline-derived CDR1 and CDR2 are MNHEY and SVGEGT. J was trimmed by 4 bases and V by 10 bases; bases with no gene match: 10. The CDR3 totals 15 residues.

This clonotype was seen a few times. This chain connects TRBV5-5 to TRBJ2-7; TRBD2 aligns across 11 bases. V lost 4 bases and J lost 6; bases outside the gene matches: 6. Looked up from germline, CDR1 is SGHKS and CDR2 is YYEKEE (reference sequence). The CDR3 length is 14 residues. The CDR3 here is CASSILAGGPEQYF. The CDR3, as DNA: TGTGCCAGCAGCATATTAGCGGGAGGGCCCGAGCAGTACTTC.

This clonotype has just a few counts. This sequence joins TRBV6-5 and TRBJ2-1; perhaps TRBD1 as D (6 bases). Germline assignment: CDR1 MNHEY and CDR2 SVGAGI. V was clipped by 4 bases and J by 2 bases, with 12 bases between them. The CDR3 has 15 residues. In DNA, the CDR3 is TGTGCCAGCAGTTCCTACGGGACACCCTACAATGAGCAGTTCTTC. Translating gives CASSSYGTPYNEQFF.

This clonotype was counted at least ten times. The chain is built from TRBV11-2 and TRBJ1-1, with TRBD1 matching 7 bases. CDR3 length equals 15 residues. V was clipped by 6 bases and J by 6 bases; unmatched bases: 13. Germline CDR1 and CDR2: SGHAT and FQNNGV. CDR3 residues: CASRSIFGTEAEAFF. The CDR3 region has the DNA TGTGCCAGCAGGTCCATCTTCGGGACAGAGGCTGAAGCTTTCTTT.

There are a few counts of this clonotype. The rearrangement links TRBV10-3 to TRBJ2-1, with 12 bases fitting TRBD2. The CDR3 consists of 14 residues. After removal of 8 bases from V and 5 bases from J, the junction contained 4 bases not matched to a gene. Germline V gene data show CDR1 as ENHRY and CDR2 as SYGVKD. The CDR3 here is CAIRLAGADNEQFF. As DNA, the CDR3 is TGTGCCATCCGACTAGCGGGAGCAGACAATGAGCAGTTCTTC.

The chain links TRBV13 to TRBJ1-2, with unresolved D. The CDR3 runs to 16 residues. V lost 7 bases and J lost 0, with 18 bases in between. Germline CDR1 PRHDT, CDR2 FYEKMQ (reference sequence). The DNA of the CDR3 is TGTGCCAGCACCATATTGGGAGGGATAGCTAACTATGGCTACACCTTC. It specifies CASTILGGIANYGYTF.

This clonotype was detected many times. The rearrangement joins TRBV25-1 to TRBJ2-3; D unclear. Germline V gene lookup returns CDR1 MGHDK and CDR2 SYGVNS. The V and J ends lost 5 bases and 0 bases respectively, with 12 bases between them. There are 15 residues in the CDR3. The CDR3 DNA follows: TGTGCCAGCAGTCCCCCTTATGTTAGCACAGATACGCAGTATTTT. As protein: CASSPPYVSTDTQYF.

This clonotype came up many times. The CDR3 DNA sequence: TGTGCCATCAGTGAGACATATGAGCAGTTCTTC. Residues: CAISETYEQFF. The chain employs TRBV10-3 and TRBJ2-1, with D unclear. CDR1 and CDR2 from the germline V gene are ENHRY and SYGVKD. The CDR3 is 11 amino acids. V lost 2 bases to trimming and J lost 8 bases, with 4 bases between them.

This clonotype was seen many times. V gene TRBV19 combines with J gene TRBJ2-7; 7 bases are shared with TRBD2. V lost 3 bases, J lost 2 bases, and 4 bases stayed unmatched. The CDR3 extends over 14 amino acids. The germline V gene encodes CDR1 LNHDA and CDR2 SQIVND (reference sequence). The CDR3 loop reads CASSIGLGAYEQYF. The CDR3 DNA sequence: TGTGCCAGTAGTATTGGACTAGGGGCCTACGAGCAGTACTTC.

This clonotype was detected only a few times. In nucleotides, the CDR3 is TGTGCCAGCTCACAGGGGACCCATCAGCCCCAGCATTTT. Its protein product is CASSQGTHQPQHF. V gene TRBV18 combines with J gene TRBJ1-5; maybe TRBD1 (5 bases). CDR3 length: 13 residues. Between the trimmed V and J ends, which lost 4 bases and 5 bases, there was a span of 9 bases. Per germline, CDR1 KGHSH and CDR2 LQKENI.

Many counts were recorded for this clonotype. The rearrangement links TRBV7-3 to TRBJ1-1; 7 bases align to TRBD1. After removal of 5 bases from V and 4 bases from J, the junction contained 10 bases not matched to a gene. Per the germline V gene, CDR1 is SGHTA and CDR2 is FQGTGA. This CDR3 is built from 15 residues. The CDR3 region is CASSLGGLGSTEAFF. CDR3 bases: TGTGCCAGCAGCCTAGGGGGCTTGGGGAGCACTGAAGCTTTCTTT. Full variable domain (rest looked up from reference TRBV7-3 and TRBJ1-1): GAGVSQTPSNKVTEKGKYVELRCDPISGHTALYWYRQSLGQGPEFLIYFQGTGAADDSGLPNDRFFAVRPEGSVSTLKIQRTERGDSAVYLCASSLGGLGSTEAFFGQGTRLTVV.

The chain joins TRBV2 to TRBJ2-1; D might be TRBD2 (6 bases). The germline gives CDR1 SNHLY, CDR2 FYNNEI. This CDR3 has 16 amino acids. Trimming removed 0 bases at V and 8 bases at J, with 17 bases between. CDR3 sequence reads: CASSEARDSYFDEQFF. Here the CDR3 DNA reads TGTGCCAGCAGTGAAGCGAGGGACTCTTATTTCGATGAGCAGTTCTTC.

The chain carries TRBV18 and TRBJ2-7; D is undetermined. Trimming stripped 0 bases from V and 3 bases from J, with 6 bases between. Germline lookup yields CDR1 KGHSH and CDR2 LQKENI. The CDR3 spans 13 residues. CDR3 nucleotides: TGTGCCAGCTCACCACCGGCAGGCTACGAGCAGTACGTC. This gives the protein CASSPPAGYEQYV.

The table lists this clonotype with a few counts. CDR3 DNA sequence: TGTGCCAGCAGCCCCGAGGGGGCAGCGTTTGGCTACACCTTC. Encoded protein: CASSPEGAAFGYTF. The V gene is TRBV7-2, the J gene TRBJ1-2, with 7 bases identical to TRBD1. The CDR3 contains 14 residues. J lost 7 bases, V lost 5 bases, and 10 bases had no gene match. Germline V CDR1 and CDR2: SGHTA, FQGNSA.

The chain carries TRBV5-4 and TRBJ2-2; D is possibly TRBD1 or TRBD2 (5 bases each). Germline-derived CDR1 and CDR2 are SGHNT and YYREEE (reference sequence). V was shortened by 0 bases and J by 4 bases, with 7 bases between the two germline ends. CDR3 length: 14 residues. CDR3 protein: CASSLVGTTGELFF. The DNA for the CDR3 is TGTGCCAGCAGCTTGGTTGGGACCACCGGGGAGCTGTTTTTT.

CDR3 nucleotides: TGTGCCAGCAGCCAATGGTGGGGGACTAACTATGGCTACACCTTC. It yields the protein CASSQWWGTNYGYTF. The genes are TRBV16 and TRBJ1-2; tentatively, D is TRBD1 (5 bases). There are 15 residues in the CDR3. Germline V gives CDR1 KGHSY, CDR2 FQNENV. The V end lost 1 base, the J end lost 0 bases, and 9 bases lay between the germline ends.

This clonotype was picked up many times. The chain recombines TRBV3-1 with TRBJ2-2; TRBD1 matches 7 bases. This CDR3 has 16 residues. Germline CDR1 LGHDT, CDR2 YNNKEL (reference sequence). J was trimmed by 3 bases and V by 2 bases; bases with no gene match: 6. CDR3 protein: CASSQSGQTYTGELFF. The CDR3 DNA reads TGTGCCAGCAGCCAATCGGGACAGACATACACCGGGGAGCTGTTTTTT.

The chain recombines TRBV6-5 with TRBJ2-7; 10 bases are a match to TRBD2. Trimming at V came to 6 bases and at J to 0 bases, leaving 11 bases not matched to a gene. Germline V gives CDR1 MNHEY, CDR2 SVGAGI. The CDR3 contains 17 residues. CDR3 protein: CASRTRLAGGGSYEQYF. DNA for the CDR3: TGTGCCAGCAGGACCAGATTAGCGGGAGGTGGCTCCTACGAGCAGTACTTC.